This TCR beta chain was identified during a study of blood T cell repertoires in COVID-19 (dated by TCRdb to the early 2020s). At the level of the whole study: Samples from collaborators originated in the United States, Italy and Spain and spanned both the acute and convalescent phases of COVID-19. The material from the prospective study consisted of cDNA or gDNA derived from T cells, B-cell-depleted T cells, or PBMCs. Subjects who had been exposed to COVID-19, were actively infected with it, or had recovered from it provided the deeply sampled blood TCRbeta repertoires that made up the dataset. The repertoires were released in a freely available public database meant as a resource for research on the immune response to SARS-CoV-2. The samples were drawn from the first 160 participants of the ongoing ImmuneRACE study and from about 1,200 subjects provided by 6 global collaborators. Nearly every sample came with metadata listing a de-identified subject ID, COVID-19 status, age in years and sex. Where available, HLA class I and class II types were taken from metadata supplied by the sample provider and were not determined by assay-based typing. General conclusions and limits of the study: The amount of clinical and demographic metadata varied by source and participant and was provided uncurated.

Comment on this clone: Its binding antigen is unknown. Per-base qualities were not stored, and no clone one base away is much larger.

TCRbeta CDR3 regions were amplified from genomic DNA using the immunoSEQ Assay, a bias-controlled multiplex PCR. The study's processing was this. The number of nucleated cells in each sample was estimated from the amplification of reference gene primers within the assay. Sequence reads were collapsed and filtered to measure the absolute abundance of every unique TCRbeta CDR3 rearrangement. For each sample, productive Simpson clonality was calculated by taking the square root of Simpson's diversity index across productive rearrangements. The clones in this table, taken by TCRdb from immuneACCESS, are in-frame only. Not every clone is retained; where verified, under half of the shortfall comes from an unresolved V gene, and the cause of the rest is unknown. V, J and clone size are those of that table, while D and trimming were read from the DNA. For this sample there are roughly 200,000 clones; roughly 80% appear just once. Jointly, the top ten make up approximately 11% of the sample.

Its CDR3 holds 16 amino acids, cysteine through phenylalanine. The read is trimmed to its CDR3 DNA, 48 bases read in frame from base 1. In the germline V gene, CDR1 corresponds to MNHNS and CDR2 to SASEGT. The trim is 4 bases for V and 5 bases for J, with a gap of 20 bases between the germline ends. In Seattle, one collaborating source enrolled patients while the infection was active and tracked those patients longitudinally over the course of disease. Collaborating institutions collected whole blood in K2EDTA tubes following their own protocols. For TCRbeta analysis, collaborators shipped samples as frozen whole blood, isolated PBMCs, or DNA extracted from either of those sample types.

Rearrangement joined TRBV6-1 to TRBJ2-5; a weak D assignment points to TRBD1 (6 bases agree). The source of this sequence is a woman in her forties with COVID-19, enrolled during active disease. Material: peripheral blood. The CDR3 protein is CASSVGQNRVQETQYF. The sequenced DNA: TGTGCCAGCAGTGTGGGCCAAAACAGGGTCCAGGAGACCCAGTACTTC.